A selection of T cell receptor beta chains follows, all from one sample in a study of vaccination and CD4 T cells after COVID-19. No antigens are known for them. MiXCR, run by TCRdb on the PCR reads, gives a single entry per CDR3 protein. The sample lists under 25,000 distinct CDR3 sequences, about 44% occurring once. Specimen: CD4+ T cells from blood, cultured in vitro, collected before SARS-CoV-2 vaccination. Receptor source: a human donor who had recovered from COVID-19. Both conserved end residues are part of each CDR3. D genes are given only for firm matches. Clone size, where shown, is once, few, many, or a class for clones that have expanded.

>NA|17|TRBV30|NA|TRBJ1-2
TGTGCCTGGAGGAAAGGGACCGGGACTCCCTCTAACTATGGCTACACCTTC
CAWRKGTGTPSNYGYTF
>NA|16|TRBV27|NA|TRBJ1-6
TGTGCCAGCAGTTTCCGGACAGCCTCCTATAATTCACCCCTCCACTTT
CASSFRTASYNSPLHF
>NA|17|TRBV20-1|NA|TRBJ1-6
TGCAGTGCTAGAGATCTAAACCGGGACTCCTATAATTCACCCCTCCACTTT
CSARDLNRDSYNSPLHF
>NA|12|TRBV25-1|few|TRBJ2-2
TGTGCCAGCAGTGACAGGTCCGGGGAGCTGTTTTTT
CASSDRSGELFF
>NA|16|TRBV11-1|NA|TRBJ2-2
TGTGCCAGCAGCTTAGGACAGTGGGTAAACACCGGGGAGCTGTTTTTT
CASSLGQWVNTGELFF
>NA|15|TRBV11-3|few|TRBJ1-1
TGTGCCAGCAGCTTAGGGGGGGGGGCCTCCCCTGAAGCTTTCTTT
CASSLGGGASPEAFF
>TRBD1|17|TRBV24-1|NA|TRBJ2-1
TGTGCCACCAGTGATTACAGTGGGACAGCCTCCTACAATGAGCAGTTCTTC
CATSDYSGTASYNEQFF
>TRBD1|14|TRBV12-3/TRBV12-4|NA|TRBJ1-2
TGTGCCAGCAGGAAGCAGGGGGCTGGCTATGGCTACACCTTC
CASRKQGAGYGYTF
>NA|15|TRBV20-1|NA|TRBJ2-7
TGCAGTGCCCCAGAGGACTCAACGCTAAACTACGAGCAGTACTTC
CSAPEDSTLNYEQYF
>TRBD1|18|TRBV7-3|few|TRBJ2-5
TGTGCCAGCAGCCCCGTGGGGACAGGGGCAGGAGGGGGAGAGACCCAGTACTTC
CASSPVGTGAGGGETQYF
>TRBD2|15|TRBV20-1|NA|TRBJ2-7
TGCAGTGCTAGTAGGGCCGGACTAGCGGGTTACGAGCAGTACTTC
CSASRAGLAGYEQYF
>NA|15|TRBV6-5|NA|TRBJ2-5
TGTGCCAGCAGTTTTGCGTCGCAGCTCCAAGAGACCCAGTACTTC
CASSFASQLQETQYF
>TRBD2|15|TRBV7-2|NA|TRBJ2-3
TGTGCCAGCAGCTCACCGACTAGCGGGTTAGATACGCAGTATTTT
CASSSPTSGLDTQYF
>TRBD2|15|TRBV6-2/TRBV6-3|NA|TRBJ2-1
TGTGCCAGCAGTTACGAGGTGGGAGGGCCCGATGAGCAGTTCTTC
CASSYEVGGPDEQFF
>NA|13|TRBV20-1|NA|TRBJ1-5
TGCAGTGCTAGGGTGGCCACCCCTCAGCCCCGGCATTTT
CSARVATPQPRHF
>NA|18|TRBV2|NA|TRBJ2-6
TGTGCCAGCGGCATGGGGGCCAGGGAAGGTTTTGGGGCCAACGTCCTGACTTTC
CASGMGAREGFGANVLTF
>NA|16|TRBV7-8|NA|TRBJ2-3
TGTGCCAGCAGCTTAGGGGGAGGAATTAACACAGATACGCAGTATTTT
CASSLGGGINTDTQYF
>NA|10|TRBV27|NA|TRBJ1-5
TGTGCCAGCAAAGGTCAGCCCCAGCATTTT
CASKGQPQHF
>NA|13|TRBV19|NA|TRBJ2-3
TGTGCCAGTAGTATAGGAGTCACAGATACGCAGTATTTT
CASSIGVTDTQYF
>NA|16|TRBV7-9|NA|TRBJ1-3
TGTGCCAGCAGCTTAGAATCGGGGACGGGAGGAAACACCATATATTTT
CASSLESGTGGNTIYF
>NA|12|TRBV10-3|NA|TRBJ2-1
TGTGCCATCAAATTAAGTTCCAATGAGCAGTTCTTC
CAIKLSSNEQFF
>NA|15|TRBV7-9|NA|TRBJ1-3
TGTGCCAGCAGCCTCGGGTCCCGCTCTGGAAACACCATATATTTT
CASSLGSRSGNTIYF
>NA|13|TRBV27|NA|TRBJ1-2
TGTGCCAGCAGTTTCGGGGATAACTATGGCTACACCTTC
CASSFGDNYGYTF
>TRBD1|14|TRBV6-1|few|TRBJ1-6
TGTGCCAGCAGTGTCCGGGACAGTAATTCACCCCTCCACTTT
CASSVRDSNSPLHF
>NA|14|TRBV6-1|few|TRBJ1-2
TGTGCCAGCAGTAAACTGTGGGGAGGGCATGGCTACACCTTC
CASSKLWGGHGYTF
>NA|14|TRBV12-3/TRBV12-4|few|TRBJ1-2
TGTGCCAGCAGTTTAGGGGGAGCGAACTATGGCTACACCTTC
CASSLGGANYGYTF
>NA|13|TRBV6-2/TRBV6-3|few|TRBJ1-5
TGTGCCAGCAGTTTAGTCGCGCATCAGCCCCAGCATTTT
CASSLVAHQPQHF
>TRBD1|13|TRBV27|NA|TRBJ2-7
TGTGCCAGCTTTGGGACAGGGGCCTACGAGCAGTACTTC
CASFGTGAYEQYF
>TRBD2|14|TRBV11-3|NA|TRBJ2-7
TGTGCCAGCAGCCCGCGGACTAGTAGATACGAGCAGTACTTC
CASSPRTSRYEQYF
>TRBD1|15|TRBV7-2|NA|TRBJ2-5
TGTGCCAGCAGCTCAGGACAGGGGAAAGGAGAGACCCAGTACTTC
CASSSGQGKGETQYF
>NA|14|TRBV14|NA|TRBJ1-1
TGTGCCAGCAGCCAAGATCTGTGGAGGACTGAAGCTTTCTTT
CASSQDLWRTEAFF
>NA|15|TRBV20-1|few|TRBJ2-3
TGCAGTGCTAGAGAACTTACGGGTGCCCGGGATACGCAGTATTTT
CSARELTGARDTQYF
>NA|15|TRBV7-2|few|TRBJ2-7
TGTGCCAGCAGCTTATACGGGACTGGTACTACGCAGCAGTACTTC
CASSLYGTGTTQQYF
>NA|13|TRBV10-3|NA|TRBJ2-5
TGTGCCATCAGTGAGTCACGGGTAGAGACCCAGTACTTC
CAISESRVETQYF
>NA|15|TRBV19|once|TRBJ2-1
TGTGCCAGTAGTATGGGGGATCGGTCCTACAATGAGCAGTTCTTC
CASSMGDRSYNEQFF
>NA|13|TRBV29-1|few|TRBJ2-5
TGCAGCGTTGTTCCAGGACGGCAAGAGACCCAGTACTTC
CSVVPGRQETQYF
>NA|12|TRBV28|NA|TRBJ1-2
TGTGCCAGCAGTCGGGACATTTGGGGCTACACCTTC
CASSRDIWGYTF
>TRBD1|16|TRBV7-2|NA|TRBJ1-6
TGTGCCAGCAGCTTGGCAGGGACAGGGCTTAGTTCACCCCTCCACTTT
CASSLAGTGLSSPLHF
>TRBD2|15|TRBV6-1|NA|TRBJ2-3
TGTGCCAGCAGGATGGCGGGAGGGCCCTCGGATACGCAGTATTTT
CASRMAGGPSDTQYF
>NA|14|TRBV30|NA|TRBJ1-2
TGTGCCTGGAGTGTACATCGGAGTTACTATGGCTACACCTTC
CAWSVHRSYYGYTF